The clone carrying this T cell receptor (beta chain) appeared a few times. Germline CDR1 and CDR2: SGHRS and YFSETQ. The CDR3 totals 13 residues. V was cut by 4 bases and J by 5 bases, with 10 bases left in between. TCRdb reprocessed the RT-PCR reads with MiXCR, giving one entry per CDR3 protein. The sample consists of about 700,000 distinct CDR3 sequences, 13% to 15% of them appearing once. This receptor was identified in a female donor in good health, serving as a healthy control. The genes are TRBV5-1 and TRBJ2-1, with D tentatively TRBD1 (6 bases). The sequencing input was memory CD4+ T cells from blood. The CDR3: CASSRWTDNEQFF. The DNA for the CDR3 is TGCGCCAGCAGCCGATGGACAGACAATGAGCAGTTCTTC.